The source of this T cell receptor beta chain is a study of regulatory T cells in long-lasting Graves disease. Study outcomes and limitations: Persistent-disease Graves' patients showed less TCR diversity than new cases.

V was cut by 4 bases and J by 7 bases, with 4 bases left in between. There are 11 residues in the CDR3. Germline assignment: CDR1 KGHSH and CDR2 LQKENI. Relying on iRepertoire HTBI primers and Arm-PCR of CDR3 regions, the team built TCR beta libraries. Original methodology: The samples yielded fewer than 75 TRBV and around 13 TRBJ segments. TCRdb passed the multiplex PCR reads through MiXCR, listing each CDR3 protein once. TCRdb assigned the V and J calls; the authors' analysis was not used. The sample yields about 470,000 distinct CDR3 sequences, around a fifth seen once. Specified time point: persistent/refractory GD, antithyroid drugs over 5 years with positive TRAb. Extracted PBMC RNA gave rise to the TCR library. As to this clonotype: Its cognate antigen is unknown.

Specimen: peripheral blood mononuclear cells (PBMCs), collected when the disease was refractory, from a patient treated with antithyroid drugs. The TCR originated in a female donor with Graves disease. The gene calls are TRBV18 and TRBJ2-2; D gene ambiguous. The CDR3 bases are TGTGCCAGCTCACAGCTCGGGGAGCTGTTTTTT. As protein: CASSQLGELFF.